A single sample gave rise to the 17 T cell receptor beta chains below, sequenced in a study of molecular identifiers for immune sequencing clone quantification. TCRdb itself ran the PCR reads through MiXCR, one entry per CDR3 protein. The sample has about 54,000 distinct CDR3 sequences; roughly 24% are singletons. The sequenced sample consisted of naive CD8+ T cells from blood, with Jurkat cell RNA spiked in. This sample's subset: FACS-sorted CD8+CD4-CCR7+CD45RA+ naive T cells. The receptors derive from a human donor in good health. Some libraries in this study had Jurkat cell RNA spiked in.

This clonotype was found many times. V usage is TRBV19 and J usage is TRBJ2-1, with D tentatively TRBD1 (6 bases). Trimming shortened V by 4 bases and J by 9 bases, and 16 bases separated the two germline ends. Germline-derived CDR1 and CDR2 are LNHDA and SQIVND (reference sequence). The CDR3 extends over 14 amino acids. CDR3 DNA sequence: TGTGCCAGTAGTAGGGACACCCCTTTTGGTGAGCAGTTCTTC. This gives the protein CASSRDTPFGEQFF.

This clonotype was counted ten times or more. V usage is TRBV7-9 and J usage is TRBJ2-3; the match to TRBD2 covers 10 bases. Per the germline V gene, CDR1 is SEHNR and CDR2 is FQNEAQ (reference sequence). Trimming removed 5 bases from V and 3 bases from J; junction bases left unmatched: 5. CDR3 length equals 15 residues. The CDR3 sequence: CASSATSGITDTQYF. Here the CDR3 DNA reads TGTGCCAGCAGCGCAACTAGCGGGATTACAGATACGCAGTATTTT.

A note on this clonotype: One end of the junction fails to match germline, which may point to a read error. V is TRBV4-3 and J is TRBJ2-1; D not resolved. Germline V gene sequence: CDR1 LGHNA, CDR2 YSLEER. This CDR3 region has 18 residues. The CDR3, as DNA: TGCGCCAGCAGCCAAAACTCATTAATGGGATTCTCCGACAATGAGCAGTTCTTC. This sequence encodes CASSQNSLMGFSDNEQFF.

Comments on this clonotype: A much larger clone differs by one base, so this may be a read error. The V and J genes are TRBV29-1 and TRBJ1-1; D might be TRBD1 (5 bases). V was cut by 5 bases and J by 4 bases, with 14 bases left in between. Germline CDR1 is SQVTM and CDR2 is ANQGSEA. This CDR3 is 13 amino acids long. CDR3 sequence: CSVRRDQSTEAFF. In nucleotides, the CDR3 is TGCAGCGTTCGAAGGGACCAGAGCACTGAAGCTTTCTTT. Full variable domain (missing parts from reference TRBV29-1 and TRBJ1-1): SAVISQKPSRDICQRGTSLTIQCQVDSQVTMMFWYRQQPGQSLTLIATANQGSEATYESGFVIDKFPISRPNLTFSTLTVSNMSPEDSSIYLCSVRRDQSTEAFFGQGTRLTVV.

This clonotype was detected many times. The chain joins TRBV7-9 to TRBJ2-7, with D possibly TRBD1 on 5 matching bases. The V gene's germline CDR1 is SEHNR and CDR2 FQNEAQ (reference sequence). Trimming shortened V by 4 bases and J by 2 bases, and 18 bases separated the two germline ends. The CDR3 has 16 amino acids. The CDR3 protein is CASSSSGQTFTYEQYF. For the CDR3, the DNA is TGTGCCAGCAGCTCCTCAGGGCAGACATTCACCTACGAGCAGTACTTC.

By sample share, this clonotype is medium-sized. The J gene is TRBJ2-3, the V gene TRBV29-1; no reliable D call. Germline V lookup: CDR1 SQVTM, CDR2 ANQGSEA. V was shortened by 5 bases and J by 2 bases, with 11 bases between the two germline ends. The CDR3 runs to 13 residues. The chain's CDR3 is CSVYDPYTDTQYF. CDR3 coding DNA: TGCAGCGTTTATGACCCTTACACAGATACGCAGTATTTT.

In its sample, this clonotype was seen many times. This chain joins TRBV2 and TRBJ2-3; 12 nucleotides align to TRBD2. V was pared by 6 bases and J by 0 bases, with 4 bases of the junction left unmatched. The V gene's germline CDR1 is SNHLY and CDR2 FYNNEI. The CDR3 loop spans 16 amino acids. CDR3 region: CASSDGTSGSTDTQYF. Here the CDR3 DNA reads TGTGCCAGCAGCGACGGGACTAGCGGGAGCACAGATACGCAGTATTTT.

This clonotype was counted ten times or more. This sequence joins TRBV7-9 and TRBJ2-5; D may be TRBD1 (5 bases). The CDR3 contains 15 residues. Germline V gene sequence: CDR1 SEHNR, CDR2 FQNEAQ (reference sequence). Trimming took 8 bases from V and 2 from J, leaving 18 bases between them. DNA of the CDR3: TGTGCCAGCGGGGCGGAGTTGTCTCCTCAAGAGACCCAGTACTTC. Its translation is CASGAELSPQETQYF.

Turning to this clonotype: A much larger clone sits a single nucleotide away, making a read error possible. The CDR3 DNA is TGTGCCACCAGTGATTTAAGGGGTCCCGGGGAGCTGTTTTTT. This encodes CATSDLRGPGELFF. The chain is built from TRBV24-1 and TRBJ2-2; TRBD1 might be the D (5 bases). Per germline, CDR1 KGHDR and CDR2 SFDVKD. CDR3 length: 14 residues. V lost 1 base, J lost 6 bases, and 8 bases lay in between.

Concerning this clonotype: A clone one base away is much larger, so this may be a read error. The rearrangement joins TRBV6-1 to TRBJ2-7; D perhaps matches TRBD2 (6 bases). In germline, CDR1 is MNHNS, CDR2 SASEGT. The CDR3 has 13 residues. CDR3 nucleotide sequence: TGTGCCAGCAGTGAACGGCAGGACTACGAGCACTACTTC. It is translated as CASSERQDYEHYF.

This clonotype was seen repeatedly, ten times or more. The genes are TRBV9 and TRBJ2-1, with 9 nucleotides matching TRBD1. With V trimmed by 3 bases and J by 4 bases, 11 bases remained unmatched. The CDR3 covers 17 residues. CDR1 SGDLS and CDR2 YYNGEE come from the germline V gene. CDR3 protein: CASSEGTGGLFYNEQFF. CDR3 DNA: TGTGCCAGCAGCGAAGGCACAGGGGGCCTTTTTTACAATGAGCAGTTCTTC.

In this sample, this clonotype turned up many times. This chain joins TRBV6-5 and TRBJ2-2; either TRBD1 or TRBD2 may fit D (7 bases each). CDR1 is MNHEY and CDR2 is SVGAGI in the germline V gene. Trimming took 2 bases from V and 4 from J, leaving 14 bases between them. The CDR3 covers 16 residues. This CDR3 is CASSYARRGGTGELFF. The CDR3 bases are TGTGCCAGCAGTTACGCTCGCAGGGGGGGCACCGGGGAGCTGTTTTTT.

The sample holds many counts of this clonotype. The CDR3 DNA follows: TGTGCCAGCAGCCCCTGGGGGTCGGGAACCTCTAGGACTGAAGCTTTCTTT. Translating gives CASSPWGSGTSRTEAFF. The chain uses TRBV5-6 and TRBJ1-1; TRBD1 might be the D (5 bases). This CDR3 has 17 residues. Trimming removed 4 bases at V and 5 bases at J, with 24 bases between. Germline CDR1 SGHDT, CDR2 YYEEEE.

The rearrangement uses TRBV20-1 and TRBJ2-7, with TRBD1 identical over 11 bases. CDR3 length equals 14 residues. Germline values: CDR1 DFQATT, CDR2 SNEGSKA (reference sequence). With V trimmed by 5 bases and J by 0 bases, 3 bases remained unmatched. The CDR3: CSAWDRGSSYEQYF. The CDR3 region has the DNA TGCAGTGCTTGGGACAGGGGGAGCTCCTACGAGCAGTACTTC.

This clonotype was found many times. The chain is built from TRBV18 and TRBJ1-5; 7 nucleotides align to TRBD1. CDR1 and CDR2 from the germline V gene are KGHSH and LQKENI. The V segment lost 5 bases and the J segment 0 bases; nucleotides outside the gene matches: 19. The CDR3 contains 20 residues. This chain's CDR3 is CASSTGERTGVGYSNQPQHF. CDR3 nucleotide sequence: TGTGCCAGCTCAACGGGAGAAAGGACAGGAGTTGGGTATAGCAATCAGCCCCAGCATTTT.

This clonotype was detected many times. The chain links TRBV9 to TRBJ1-2; D is possibly TRBD1 (5 bases). CDR3 length: 12 amino acids. Looked up from germline, CDR1 is SGDLS and CDR2 is YYNGEE. Trimming cost V 3 bases and J 7 bases, with 10 bases left between them. The chain's CDR3 is CASSGQPAGYTF. CDR3 DNA sequence: TGTGCCAGCAGCGGACAGCCCGCTGGCTACACCTTC. The full variable domain, rest sourced from reference TRBV9 and TRBJ1-2, is DSGVTQTPKHLITATGQRVTLRCSPRSGDLSVYWYQQSLDQGLQFLIQYYNGEERAKGNILERFSAQQFPDLHSELNLSSLELGDSALYFCASSGQPAGYTFGSGTRLTVV.

This clonotype was found many times. The chain links TRBV7-6 to TRBJ2-5; unclear D gene. V was pared by 4 bases and J by 1 base, with 4 bases between. Germline assignment: CDR1 SGHVS and CDR2 FNYEAQ. The CDR3 has 12 amino acids. Here the CDR3 reads CASSSIQETQYF. Here the CDR3 DNA reads TGTGCCAGCAGCTCCATCCAAGAGACCCAGTACTTC.